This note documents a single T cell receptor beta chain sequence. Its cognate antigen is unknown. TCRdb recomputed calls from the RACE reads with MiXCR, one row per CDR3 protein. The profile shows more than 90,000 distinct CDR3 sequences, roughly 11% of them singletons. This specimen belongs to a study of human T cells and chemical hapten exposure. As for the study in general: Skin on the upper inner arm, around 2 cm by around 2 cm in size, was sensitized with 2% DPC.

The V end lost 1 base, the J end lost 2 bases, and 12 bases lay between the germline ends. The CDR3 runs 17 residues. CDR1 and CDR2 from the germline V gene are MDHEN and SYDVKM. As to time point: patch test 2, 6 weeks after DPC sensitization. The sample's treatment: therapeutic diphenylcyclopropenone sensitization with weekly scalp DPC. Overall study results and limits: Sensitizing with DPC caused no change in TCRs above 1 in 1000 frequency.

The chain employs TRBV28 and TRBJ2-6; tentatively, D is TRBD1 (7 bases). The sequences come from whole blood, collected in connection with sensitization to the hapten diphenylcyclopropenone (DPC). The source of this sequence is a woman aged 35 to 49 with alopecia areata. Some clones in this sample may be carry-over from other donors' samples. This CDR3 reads CASSLLGRGAGANVLTF. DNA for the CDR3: TGTGCCAGCAGTTTATTGGGCAGGGGGGCTGGGGCCAACGTCCTGACTTTC.